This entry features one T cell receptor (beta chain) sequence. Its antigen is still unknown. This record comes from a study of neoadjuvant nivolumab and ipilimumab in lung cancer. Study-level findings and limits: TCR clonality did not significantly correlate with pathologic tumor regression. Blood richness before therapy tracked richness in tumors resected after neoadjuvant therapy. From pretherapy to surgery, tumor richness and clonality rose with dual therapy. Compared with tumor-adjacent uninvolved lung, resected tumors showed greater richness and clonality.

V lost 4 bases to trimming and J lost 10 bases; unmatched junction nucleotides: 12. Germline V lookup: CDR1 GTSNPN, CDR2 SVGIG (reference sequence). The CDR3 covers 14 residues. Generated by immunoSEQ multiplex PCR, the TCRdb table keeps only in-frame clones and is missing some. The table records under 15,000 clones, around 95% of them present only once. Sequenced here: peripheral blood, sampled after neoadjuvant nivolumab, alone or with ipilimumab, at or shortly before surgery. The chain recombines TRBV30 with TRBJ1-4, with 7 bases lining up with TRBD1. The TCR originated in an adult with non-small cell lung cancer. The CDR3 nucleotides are TGTGCCTGGACTAGCGACAGGGTTAATAGAAAACTGTTTTTT. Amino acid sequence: CAWTSDRVNRKLFF.